This TCR beta chain was documented in a study of blood T cell repertoires in COVID-19. Overall study context: Acute-phase and convalescent COVID-19 samples originated in the United States, Italy and Spain. The cDNA or gDNA used as material had been derived from T cells, B-cell-depleted T cells, or PBMCs.

Sequenced by immunoSEQ multiplex PCR; TCRdb stores in-frame clones only, minus some. The table has 300,000 to 450,000 clones, about nine tenths seen once; the top ten hold 1%. It was within 2 weeks before study entry that exposed participants met a COVID-19 case. V dropped 4 bases and J dropped 6 bases, with 6 bases sitting between them. From germline, CDR1 is MNHEY and CDR2 SVGEGT. This CDR3 has 12 amino acids. This sequence was found in a woman aged 25 to 39 who had been exposed to COVID-19. The source material was PBMCs or T cells enriched from blood (not recorded which). The chain joins TRBV6-2 or TRBV6-3 to TRBJ1-4; no clear D. The CDR3 spells CASSLQHEKLFF. CDR3 bases: TGTGCCAGCAGTTTACAACATGAAAAACTGTTTTTT.